This TCR beta chain was documented in a study of shared clonotypes between healthy human individuals. Of note for this clone: Its cognate antigen is unknown.

Findings of the study overall: Several donors held about 4.6% of naive CD4 clonotypes in common.

Study processing details: There were no quality scores in the junction-only immunoSEQ sequences, so filtering differed. This table comes from immunoSEQ multiplex PCR, and its TCRdb copy is limited to in-frame clones, with some not included. That table gives V, J and clone size, and the DNA gave D and trimming. The repertoire holds some 500,000 clones, 90% to 96% seen once, with under 0.065% in the top ten. The CDR3 is made up of 13 amino acids. CDR1 is MDHEN, CDR2 SYDVKM, per germline. V was pared by 7 bases and J by 8 bases, with 15 bases between. The source material was naive CD4+ T cells sorted from blood. The subset here: CD45RA+ positively selected. This TCR derives from a woman aged 25 to 45 in good health. V usage is TRBV28 and J usage is TRBJ2-1; possible D gene TRBD2, 7 bases. The CDR3 DNA follows: TGTGCCAGCAAGGAGGGGGGGAGCCATGAGCAGTTCTTC. Encoded protein: CASKEGGSHEQFF.